This record covers a single TCR beta chain. The target antigen is unknown. This CDR3 contains 16 residues. Per germline, CDR1 GTSNPN and CDR2 SVGIG (reference sequence). The V end lost 0 bases, the J end lost 3 bases, and 12 bases lay between the germline ends. These data are taken from a study of graft-versus-host responses after intestinal transplantation. On the study more broadly: Every recipient had anti-thymocyte globulin induction and 2 to 3 years of tacrolimus plus steroids. Broader study findings: Among circulating GvH clones, peak levels were associated with early post-transplant declines in HvG clones. In patients with graft-donor T cell macrochimerism, allograft graft-versus-host to host-versus-graft clonal ratios were high.

Only in-frame clones appear in the TCRdb table, and some are missing; sequencing was by immunoSEQ multiplex PCR. This sample carries 80,000 to 85,000 clones, 91% of them seen once, and the ten largest clones take approximately 0.1%. The sample here was unstimulated CD4+ T cells sorted from spleen or lymph node cells, taken before intestinal transplant. This clonotype was obtained from a human donor who received an intestinal transplant. The rearrangement uses TRBV30 and TRBJ2-6, with D possibly matching TRBD2 (7 bases). DNA for the CDR3: TGTGCCTGGAGTGTAGGGGGGGCGAGTGGGGCCAACGTCCTGACTTTC. Its translation: CAWSVGGASGANVLTF.